The following is a TCR beta chain sequence with its context. Authors' data handling: Estimation of nucleated cell counts relied on the amplification of reference gene primers. Repertoires were generated with immunoSEQ multiplex PCR, while TCRdb's copy carries only in-frame clones and drops some. Clonal size and the V and J genes are those of that table, whereas D and trimming came from the DNA. Among approximately 89,000 clones listed, just under 85% were seen once. The CDR3 extends over 12 amino acids. Germline loops: CDR1 SGHNT, CDR2 YYREEE (reference sequence). V lost 3 bases and J 6 bases, leaving 9 bases between the germline ends. The sample comes from a study of blood T cell repertoires in COVID-19. Background on the study: Sites across the United States, Italy and Spain contributed samples from acute and convalescent COVID-19. Sample material is recorded as cDNA or gDNA derived from T cells, B-cell-depleted T cells, or PBMCs.

The specimen sequenced was peripheral blood. The receptor was derived from a woman aged 70-85 years with active or convalescent COVID-19. The V call is TRBV5-4, the J call TRBJ2-5, with D possibly TRBD2 on 6 matching bases. The CDR3 coding sequence is TGTGCCAGCAGCTACGGGAGCCAGACCCAGTACTTC. Translating gives CASSYGSQTQYF.